What follows is one T cell receptor beta chain and its context. As yet, its antigen is unknown. These data belong to a study of graft-versus-host responses after intestinal transplantation. Study-level points and caveats: Circulating GvH clone levels at their peak were associated with HvG declines (early post-transplant).

Sequencing used immunoSEQ multiplex PCR; TCRdb keeps in-frame clones, though not all of them. The table records tens of thousands of clones, 85% to 95% of them present only once. Germline V gene lookup returns CDR1 GTSNPN and CDR2 SVGIG (reference sequence). V was pared by 0 bases and J by 6 bases, with 11 bases between. This CDR3 contains 13 residues. This TCR derives from a human donor who was the organ donor for an intestinal transplant. V usage is TRBV30 and J usage is TRBJ1-2; D unclear. The specimen was unstimulated CD8+ T cells sorted from spleen or lymph node cells, collected before transplant. The CDR3 here is CAWSVIGPDGYTF. The DNA of the CDR3 is TGTGCCTGGAGTGTAATCGGTCCGGATGGCTACACCTTC.